This TCR beta chain was captured by sequencing in a study of T cell changes during pregnancy in multiple sclerosis. This clone was counted between two and nine times. The assay was immunoSEQ multiplex PCR, and TCRdb's table has in-frame clones only and misses some. The top ten hold about 13% of the sample, which has 20,000 to 25,000 clones, approximately 86% seen once. Germline V gives CDR1 SNHLY, CDR2 FYNNEI. This CDR3 is built from 13 residues. With V trimmed by 8 bases and J by 5 bases, 8 bases remained unmatched. The sequenced sample was CD8+ T cells from peripheral blood mononuclear cells, obtained in the first trimester of pregnancy. J is TRBJ2-7 and V is TRBV2; TRBD1 aligns across 8 bases. The clonotype originates from a female donor in good health, enrolled as a control in a pregnancy study. CDR3 protein: CASEAWDRNEQYF. The DNA of the CDR3 is TGTGCCAGCGAGGCGTGGGACAGGAACGAGCAGTACTTC.